This TCR beta chain was retrieved from a study of OX40 agonist ivuxolimab in advanced cancers. Study-level information: Under the entry rules, prior anti-PD-1, anti-PD-L1 or anti-CTLA-4 therapy was allowed, and 40% had some.

On this clone: Its specificity is unknown.

Anyone with autoimmune disease history or systemic immunosuppression was excluded. V was clipped by 4 bases and J by 9 bases; unmatched bases: 8. This CDR3 is 14 amino acids long. The germline V gene has CDR1 SEHNR and CDR2 FQNEAQ (reference sequence). Overall study findings and caveats: There was clonal expansion of CD4+ and CD8+ blood T cells by week 6 at 0.1 to 3.0 mg/kg. Researchers did not determine the expanded peripheral T cells' antigen specificity.

The repertoire was sequenced with immunoSEQ multiplex PCR; TCRdb's copy has only in-frame clones and lacks some. The sample includes about 82,000 clones, more than 80% seen only once; the top ten take approximately 0.2%. This chain uses TRBV7-9 with TRBJ2-2; 7 nucleotides agree with TRBD2. The TCR originated in an adult with an advanced solid tumor such as melanoma, head and neck, liver or kidney cancer. The input for sequencing was CD4+ or CD8+ T cells sorted from blood, taken in a trial of the OX40 agonist ivuxolimab. CDR3 nucleotides: TGTGCCAGCAGCTCCGACGGGGGGATCAGGGAGCTGTTTTTT. Protein product: CASSSDGGIRELFF. The entire variable domain, with the rest obtained from reference TRBV7-9 and TRBJ2-2, is as follows: DTGVSQNPRHKITKRGQNVTFRCDPISEHNRLYWYRQTLGQGPEFLTYFQNEAQLEKSRLLSDRFSAERPKGSFSTLEIQRTEQGDSAMYLCASSSDGGIRELFFGEGSRLTVL.